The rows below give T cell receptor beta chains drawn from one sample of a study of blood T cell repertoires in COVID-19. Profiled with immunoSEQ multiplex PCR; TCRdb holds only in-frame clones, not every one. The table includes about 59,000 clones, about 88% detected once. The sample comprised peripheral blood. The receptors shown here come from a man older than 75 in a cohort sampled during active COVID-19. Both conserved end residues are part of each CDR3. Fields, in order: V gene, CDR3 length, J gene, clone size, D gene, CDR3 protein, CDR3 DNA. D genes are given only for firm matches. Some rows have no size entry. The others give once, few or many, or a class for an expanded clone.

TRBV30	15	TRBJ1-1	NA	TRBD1	CAWSSPGQRNTEAFF	TGTGCCTGGAGTTCCCCGGGACAGAGAAACACTGAAGCTTTCTTT
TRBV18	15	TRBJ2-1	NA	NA	CASSPPGAPYNEQFF	TGTGCCAGCTCACCTCCGGGAGCCCCCTACAATGAGCAGTTCTTC
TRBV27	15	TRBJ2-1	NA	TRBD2	CASSQTTSGTNEQFF	TGTGCCAGCAGTCAGACGACTAGCGGGACAAATGAGCAGTTCTTC
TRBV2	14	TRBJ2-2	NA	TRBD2	CASTAGGSTGELFF	TGTGCCAGCACGGCGGGAGGGAGCACCGGGGAGCTGTTTTTT
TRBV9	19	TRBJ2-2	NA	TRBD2	CASSFPGTSGSLGTGELFF	TGTGCCAGCAGCTTTCCCGGGACTAGCGGGAGTCTCGGCACCGGGGAGCTGTTTTTT
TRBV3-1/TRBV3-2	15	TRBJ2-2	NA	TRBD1	CASSPWTGETGELFF	TGTGCCAGCAGCCCTTGGACAGGGGAGACCGGGGAGCTGTTTTTT
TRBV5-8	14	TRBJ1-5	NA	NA	CASSLVQGGQPQHF	TGTGCCAGCAGCTTGGTACAGGGCGGTCAGCCCCAGCATTTT
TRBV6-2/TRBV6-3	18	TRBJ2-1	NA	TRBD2	CASSSSGLAGASYNEQFF	TGTGCCAGCAGCTCGAGCGGACTAGCGGGGGCCTCCTACAATGAGCAGTTCTTC
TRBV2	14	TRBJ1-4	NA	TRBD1	CASSEGTGNEKLFF	TGTGCCAGCAGTGAAGGGACAGGGAATGAAAAACTGTTTTTT
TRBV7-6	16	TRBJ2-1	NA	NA	CASSLAWRGRYNEQFF	TGTGCCAGCAGCTTAGCGTGGAGGGGACGCTACAATGAGCAGTTCTTC
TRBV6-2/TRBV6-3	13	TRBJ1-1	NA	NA	CASSFSGETEAFF	TGTGCCAGCAGTTTCTCAGGGGAAACTGAAGCTTTCTTT
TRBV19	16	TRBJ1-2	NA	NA	CASSIDLSGAAGGYTF	TGTGCCAGTAGTATAGATCTATCGGGAGCGGCGGGTGGCTACACCTTC
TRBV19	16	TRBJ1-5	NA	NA	CASTNRGSNSNQPQHF	TGTGCCAGTACCAATCGAGGCAGCAATAGCAATCAGCCCCAGCATTTT
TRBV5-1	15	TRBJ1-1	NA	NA	CASSLSAGPEEKAFF	TGCGCCAGCAGCTTGTCCGCGGGGCCAGAGGAAAAAGCTTTCTTT
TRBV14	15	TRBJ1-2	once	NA	CASSQDLIPGGGYTF	TGTGCCAGCAGCCAAGATCTCATCCCTGGGGGCGGCTACACCTTC
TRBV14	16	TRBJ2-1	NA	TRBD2	CASSPGLAGELDEQFF	TGTGCCAGCAGCCCCGGACTAGCGGGAGAATTGGATGAGCAGTTCTTC
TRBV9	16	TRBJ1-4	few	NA	CASSAMAGVTNEKLFF	TGTGCCAGCAGCGCAATGGCAGGGGTTACTAATGAAAAACTGTTTTTT
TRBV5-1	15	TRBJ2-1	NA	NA	CASSLRSDSYNEQFF	TGCGCCAGCAGCTTGCGCAGCGACTCCTACAATGAGCAGTTCTTC
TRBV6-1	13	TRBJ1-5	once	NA	CASSERSNQPQHF	TGTGCCAGCAGTGAACGGTCCAATCAGCCCCAGCATTTT
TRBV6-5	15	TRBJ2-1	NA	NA	CASSFRTGKYNEQFF	TGTGCCAGCAGTTTTCGAACAGGGAAGTACAATGAGCAGTTCTTC
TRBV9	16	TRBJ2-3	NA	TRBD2	CASSPGTSGGTDTQYF	TGTGCCAGCAGCCCAGGGACTAGCGGAGGCACAGATACGCAGTATTTT
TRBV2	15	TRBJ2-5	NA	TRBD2	CASSDTSGGAETQYF	TGTGCCAGCAGTGACACTAGCGGGGGGGCTGAGACCCAGTACTTC
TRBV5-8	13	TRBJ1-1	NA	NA	CASSAQANTEAFF	TGTGCCAGCAGCGCACAGGCGAACACTGAAGCTTTCTTT